Listed here are 4 T cell receptor beta chains from one sample, sequenced in a study of resident and recirculating memory T cells in vitiligo (dated by TCRdb to the late 2010s). The library was built by means of the immunoSEQ multiplex PCR assay. This is the immuneACCESS table as TCRdb keeps it, with only in-frame sequences that have V and J called. A part of the clones is gone; compared with another copy, unresolved V genes explain less than half, and the rest is unexplained. This sample lists 40,000 to 50,000 clones; nearly 95% were detected once. The ten most abundant clones make up roughly 4.5% of the sample. The sample was blood. Receptors originate from a male donor with vitiligo.

The rearrangement joins TRBV25-1 to TRBJ1-2; D ambiguous. Germline loops: CDR1 MGHDK, CDR2 SYGVNS. V shed 1 base and J shed 7 bases, with 10 bases lying between them. This CDR3 is 13 amino acids long. In nucleotides, the CDR3 is TGTGCCAGCAGTGAATCTGGGCAGGCTGGCTACACCTTC. Its translation: CASSESGQAGYTF.

The chain links TRBV25-1 to TRBJ2-7; 8 bases are a match to TRBD2. Germline CDR1 MGHDK, CDR2 SYGVNS. This CDR3 has 14 residues. Trimming cost V 5 bases and J 6 bases; bases outside gene matches: 9. CDR3 DNA sequence: TGTGCCAGCAGTTCTAGCCGGGGGGGCGGCGAGCAGTACTTC. Its translation: CASSSSRGGGEQYF.

This chain connects TRBV5-1 to TRBJ1-1; D perhaps matches TRBD1 (5 bases). CDR1 SGHRS and CDR2 YFSETQ come from the germline V gene. This CDR3 is 16 amino acids long. V gave up 0 bases and J gave up 1 base, with 13 bases separating them. The CDR3 is CASSLGRGGANTEAFF. The CDR3 coding sequence is TGCGCCAGCAGCTTGGGACGAGGAGGGGCGAACACTGAAGCTTTCTTT. The complete variable domain, with remaining parts taken from reference TRBV5-1 and TRBJ1-1, reads KAGVTQTPRYLIKTRGQQVTLSCSPISGHRSVSWYQQTPGQGLQFLFEYFSETQRNKGNFPGRFSGRQFSNSRSEMNVSTLELGDSALYLCASSLGRGGANTEAFFGQGTRLTVV.

The gene calls are TRBV19 and TRBJ1-4, with D tentatively TRBD1 (5 bases). Per the germline V gene, CDR1 is LNHDA and CDR2 is SQIVND (reference sequence). CDR3 length: 13 amino acids. V was pared by 5 bases and J by 7 bases, with 11 bases between. The CDR3 loop is CASSGGWGEKLFF. CDR3 in DNA: TGTGCCAGTAGTGGGGGGTGGGGTGAAAAACTGTTTTTT.